A single sample is the source of the 23 T cell receptor beta chains below, sequenced in a study of T cell responses to AZD1222 COVID-19 vaccine. The method was immunoSEQ multiplex PCR; TCRdb's version includes in-frame clones alone and lacks a portion of them. The table includes 250,000 to 300,000 clones, around 93% detected once. The sample here was peripheral blood, taken 28 days after the second AZD1222 dose. The receptors shown here come from an adult who received the AZD1222 COVID-19 vaccine.

This rearrangement joins TRBV7-5 to TRBJ2-2; no DNA check was done on the table's D call, TRBD1. TRBV7-5 counts as a pseudogene. The CDR3 consists of 13 residues. The CDR3 nucleotides are TGTGTGGGGACAGGGAAAAACACCGGGGAGCTGTTTTTT. Amino acid sequence: CVGTGKNTGELFF.

The chain has TRBV11-2 and TRBJ2-6, with TRBD1 matching 12 bases. The V and J ends lost 4 bases and 4 bases, in that order; junction bases with no gene match: 11. This CDR3 has 19 amino acids. From germline, CDR1 is SGHAT and CDR2 FQNNGV. CDR3 sequence (DNA): TGTGCCAGCAGCTCCCAGGGGGACAGGGGGCGCATGGGGGCCAACGTCCTGACTTTC. Protein: CASSSQGDRGRMGANVLTF.

The V and J genes are TRBV5-4 and TRBJ2-6; 10 bases are a match to TRBD1. Trimming took 0 bases from V and 0 from J; bases not matched to a gene: 0. Germline loops: CDR1 SGHNT, CDR2 YYREEE (reference sequence). The CDR3 has 17 residues. This chain's CDR3 is CASSLGTGGSGANVLTF. The CDR3, as DNA: TGTGCCAGCAGCTTGGGGACAGGGGGCTCTGGGGCCAACGTCCTGACTTTC. Full variable domain (remainder filled in from reference TRBV5-4 and TRBJ2-6): ETGVTQSPTHLIKTRGQQVTLRCSSQSGHNTVSWYQQALGQGPQFIFQYYREEENGRGNFPPRFSGLQFPNYSSELNVNALELDDSALYLCASSLGTGGSGANVLTFGAGSRLTVL.

This clone was found once. V usage is TRBV11-1 and J usage is TRBJ2-7; 9 bases align to TRBD2. There are 14 residues in the CDR3. V shed 1 base, J shed 5 bases, and the junction held 3 bases outside the gene matches. From germline, CDR1 is SGHAT and CDR2 FQDESV (reference sequence). The CDR3 spells CASSLGAGGHEQYF. CDR3 coding DNA: TGTGCCAGCAGCTTAGGAGCGGGAGGCCACGAGCAGTACTTC. Full variable domain (missing parts from reference TRBV11-1 and TRBJ2-7): EAEVAQSPRYKITEKSQAVAFWCDPISGHATLYWYRQILGQGPELLVQFQDESVVDDSQLPKDRFSAERLKGVDSTLKIQPAELGDSAMYLCASSLGAGGHEQYFGPGTRLTVT.

This clone appeared a few times. The J gene is TRBJ1-1, the V gene TRBV2; D is perhaps TRBD1 (5 bases). This CDR3 region has 11 residues. The ends were cut back, 4 bases at V and 8 bases at J, with 8 bases in the middle. Germline V gene sequence: CDR1 SNHLY, CDR2 FYNNEI. Here the CDR3 DNA reads TGTGCCAGCAGTGGGCGGGGGGAAGCTTTCTTT. This codes for CASSGRGEAFF.

This chain joins TRBV18 and TRBJ2-1; TRBD2 aligns across 7 bases. V shed 3 bases, J shed 6 bases, and the junction held 2 bases outside the gene matches. CDR1 and CDR2 (germline): KGHSH, LQKENI. This CDR3 is 13 amino acids long. The CDR3 DNA reads as TGTGCCAGCTCACCGGGGAGGGGCAATGAGCAGTTCTTC. As protein: CASSPGRGNEQFF.

V is TRBV7-2 and J is TRBJ1-2; D ambiguous. Germline V gene sequence: CDR1 SGHTA, CDR2 FQGNSA. V lost 5 bases to trimming and J lost 4 bases, with 14 bases between them. There are 14 residues in the CDR3. The CDR3, as DNA: TGTGCCAGCAGCCCGTCGCGGCAGCTCTATGGCTACACCTTC. Protein: CASSPSRQLYGYTF.

The chain combines TRBV27 with TRBJ1-6; tentatively, D is TRBD1 (5 bases). CDR1 is MNHEY and CDR2 is SMNVEV in the germline V gene (reference sequence). This CDR3 is built from 13 residues. The V end lost 5 bases, the J end lost 8 bases, and 10 bases lay between the germline ends. The CDR3 region has the DNA TGTGCCAGCAGTGAGCTGGGGGATTCACCCCTCCACTTT. Amino acids: CASSELGDSPLHF.

The chain employs TRBV15 and TRBJ2-6; 9 bases agree with TRBD1. Losses at the gene ends were 1 base for V and 1 base for J; bases not matched to a gene: 5. CDR3 size: 18 residues. Germline V gene lookup returns CDR1 LNHNV and CDR2 YYDKDF (reference sequence). The CDR3 DNA reads as TGTGCCACCAGCAGAGTTACAGGGGGCCGATCTGGGGCCAACGTCCTGACTTTC. Its protein product is CATSRVTGGRSGANVLTF.

This clone has a single count. The chain uses TRBV19 and TRBJ2-1, with 9 positions matching TRBD1. The trim removed 5 bases at V and 14 bases at J, leaving 10 bases unmatched. Germline V gene data show CDR1 as LNHDA and CDR2 as SQIVND (reference sequence). CDR3 length: 13 residues. Here the CDR3 DNA reads TGTGCCAGTAGTCCATCCCGACAGGGGGGGAAGTTCTTC. Residues: CASSPSRQGGKFF.

For the CDR3, the DNA is TGTGCCACCAGCAGAGATTTACTAGCATCGAGCACAGATACGCAGTATTTT. It translates to CATSRDLLASSTDTQYF. The chain recombines TRBV15 with TRBJ2-3, with D maybe TRBD2 (6 bases). This CDR3 spans 17 amino acids. Germline V CDR1 and CDR2: LNHNV, YYDKDF (reference sequence). The V and J ends lost 0 bases and 0 bases respectively, with 13 bases between them.

This chain connects TRBV7-3 to TRBJ2-1, with 11 bases aligning to TRBD2. The germline gives CDR1 SGHTA, CDR2 FQGTGA. Trimming removed 5 bases from V and 9 bases from J; junction bases left unmatched: 9. This CDR3 region has 15 residues. Here the CDR3 reads CASSPLAGGGSEQFF. Here the CDR3 DNA reads TGTGCCAGCAGCCCGCTAGCGGGGGGCGGGAGTGAGCAGTTCTTC.

This clone was recorded once. The chain recombines TRBV19 with TRBJ1-2; the D gene is possibly TRBD1 (6 bases). Germline V gives CDR1 LNHDA, CDR2 SQIVND (reference sequence). Trimming removed 6 bases from V and 5 bases from J, with 16 bases in between. CDR3 length: 14 amino acids. As DNA, the CDR3 is TGTGCCAGTAGCCCGTCAGGGGCTACTTATGGCTACACCTTC. As protein: CASSPSGATYGYTF.

This sequence joins TRBV7-3 and TRBJ2-2; 8 bases line up with TRBD2. V lost 0 bases to trimming and J lost 2 bases; unmatched junction nucleotides: 11. This CDR3 has 19 amino acids. The germline V gene encodes CDR1 SGHTA and CDR2 FQGTGA. CDR3 nucleotide sequence: TGTGCCAGCAGCTTAACTGGCGGGGGGCCTAACCTAAACACCGGGGAGCTGTTTTTT. It codes for CASSLTGGGPNLNTGELFF.

The rearrangement joins TRBV15 to TRBJ2-7; 10 bases fit TRBD2. V gave up 0 bases and J gave up 5 bases; unmatched junction bases: 4. Looked up from germline, CDR1 is LNHNV and CDR2 is YYDKDF (reference sequence). This CDR3 comprises 15 residues. CDR3 in amino acids: CATSRDLAGANEQYF. CDR3 nucleotide sequence: TGTGCCACCAGCAGAGATCTAGCGGGAGCGAACGAGCAGTACTTC.

This chain connects TRBV28 to TRBJ1-4; 7 bases are a match to TRBD1. Germline CDR1 and CDR2: MDHEN and SYDVKM. The CDR3 loop spans 15 amino acids. V was pared by 5 bases and J by 7 bases, with 10 bases of the junction left unmatched. CDR3 nucleotide sequence: TGTGCCAGCAGTCACCTGGCAGGGGGAGTTGAAAAACTGTTTTTT. The encoded protein is CASSHLAGGVEKLFF.

The chain employs TRBV7-6 and TRBJ2-7; D gene unclear. V lost 2 bases to trimming and J lost 0 bases, with 20 bases between them. Germline assignment: CDR1 SGHVS and CDR2 FNYEAQ. The CDR3 covers 18 residues. The chain's CDR3 is CASSLPSGRAPSSYEQYF. The CDR3 DNA is TGTGCCAGCAGCTTACCCTCCGGGCGAGCACCGAGCTCCTACGAGCAGTACTTC.

The chain employs TRBV28 and TRBJ2-7, with TRBD1 identical over 7 bases. This CDR3 contains 17 residues. V trimming: 3 bases; J trimming: 2 bases; junction bases outside the gene matches: 13. Germline CDR1 reads MDHEN; CDR2 reads SYDVKM. CDR3 loop: CASSLGQVGTAPYEQYF. The CDR3 nucleotides are TGTGCCAGCAGTTTGGGTCAGGTGGGGACAGCGCCCTACGAGCAGTACTTC.

A note on this clone: Different DNA sequences within this sample yield the same CDR3. This chain joins TRBV4-1 and TRBJ1-5; the match to TRBD1 covers 7 bases. V lost 0 bases and J lost 7; bases outside the gene matches: 0. Germline V gene lookup returns CDR1 MGHRA and CDR2 YSYEKL. This CDR3 region has 13 residues. The CDR3 sequence is CASSQDRGQPQHF. Written as DNA, the CDR3 is TGCGCCAGCAGCCAAGACAGGGGGCAGCCCCAGCATTTT.

The chain recombines TRBV25-1 with TRBJ2-1; D is ambiguous. CDR1 and CDR2 (germline): MGHDK, SYGVNS. V lost 8 bases to trimming and J lost 0 bases, with 11 bases between them. The length of the CDR3 is 14 residues. The DNA of the CDR3 is TGTGCCAGCTCGGACGTTAGCTCCTACAATGAGCAGTTCTTC. The encoded protein is CASSDVSSYNEQFF.

CDR3 sequence (DNA): TGTGCCAGCAGTTTGGTCACTAACACTGAAGCTTTCTTT. Residues: CASSLVTNTEAFF. J is TRBJ1-1 and V is TRBV28; no clear D. Germline CDR1 MDHEN, CDR2 SYDVKM. The CDR3 length is 13 residues. V was cut by 3 bases and J by 2 bases, with 7 bases left in between.

This clone occurred once. V usage is TRBV5-6 and J usage is TRBJ2-5; 7 bases are a match to TRBD1. The CDR3 loop spans 16 amino acids. Germline V CDR1 and CDR2: SGHDT, YYEEEE. Trimming removed 1 base from V and 4 bases from J; junction bases left unmatched: 10. This CDR3 is CASSLFGDSFLETQYF. The CDR3 nucleotides read TGTGCCAGCAGCTTGTTCGGGGACAGTTTCCTAGAGACCCAGTACTTC.

The rearrangement joins TRBV2 to TRBJ1-5; the D gene is possibly TRBD1 (5 bases). The CDR3 totals 13 residues. Trimming removed 4 bases at V and 6 bases at J, with 10 bases between. Germline assignment: CDR1 SNHLY and CDR2 FYNNEI. CDR3 sequence (DNA): TGTGCCAGCAGTGTAGGAGGGACTCAGCCCCAGCATTTT. This sequence encodes CASSVGGTQPQHF.